The sample holds many counts of the clone carrying this T cell receptor beta chain. This CDR3 has 12 amino acids. CDR1 SQVTM and CDR2 ANQGSEA come from the germline V gene. The ends were cut back, 5 bases at V and 0 bases at J, with 5 bases in the middle. This specimen belongs to a study of Graves' ophthalmopathy and Graves' hyperthyroidism. RNA transcripts were the source from which TCR beta CDR3 regions were amplified. Amplification began with first-round RT-PCR using HTBI primers, then second-round multiplex PCR was performed. One entry per CDR3 protein, called by TCRdb with MiXCR from the multiplex PCR reads. Found here are 200,000 to 300,000 distinct CDR3 sequences, about 47% of them singletons; the top ten hold approximately 51%.

The receptor was derived from an adult man with Graves' ophthalmopathy. Source material: peripheral blood. This chain uses TRBV29-1 with TRBJ1-3; D not certain. The CDR3, as DNA: TGCAGCGTTATGTACTCTGGAAACACCATATATTTT. Amino acids: CSVMYSGNTIYF.